These 21 T cell receptor beta chains were all obtained from the same sample, sequenced in a study of siplizumab effects on memory and regulatory T cells. Measured with immunoSEQ multiplex PCR; TCRdb has only the in-frame clones, and not every one. The sample holds fewer than 120,000 clones, 80% to 95% seen once. Sequenced: CD4+ T cells sorted from blood. These receptors all stem from a human donor in good health.

V and J are TRBV29-1 and TRBJ2-3, with 12 bases identical to TRBD2. The V gene end was trimmed by 3 bases and the J gene end by 0 bases; junction bases not matched to a gene: 7. There are 17 residues in the CDR3. In germline, CDR1 is SQVTM, CDR2 ANQGSEA. The CDR3 sequence is CSVDLLAGGRSTDTQYF. DNA of the CDR3: TGCAGCGTTGACTTACTAGCGGGGGGCCGTAGCACAGATACGCAGTATTTT.

The chain links TRBV5-5 to TRBJ1-2; the match to TRBD1 covers 10 bases. The V segment lost 2 bases and the J segment 7 bases; nucleotides outside the gene matches: 5. CDR1 is SGHKS and CDR2 is YYEKEE in the germline V gene (reference sequence). This CDR3 is built from 14 residues. CDR3 DNA sequence: TGTGCCAGCAGCTTCCGGGACAGGGGCCCTGGCTACACCTTC. This codes for CASSFRDRGPGYTF.

The chain has TRBV7-3 and TRBJ2-1, with 9 bases aligning to TRBD2. V shed 3 bases and J 5 bases; nucleotides not matched to a gene: 14. The CDR3 sequence is 18 residues long. Germline lookup yields CDR1 SGHTA and CDR2 FQGTGA. The CDR3 DNA is TGTGCCAGCAGCTTTGCTAGCGGGATACGAGGATCACACAATGAGCAGTTCTTC. Its translation: CASSFASGIRGSHNEQFF.

CDR3 bases: TGCGCCAGCAGCTTGGGATCTAGCGGGGGCTACAATGAGCAGTTCTTC. Amino acids: CASSLGSSGGYNEQFF. This chain joins TRBV5-1 and TRBJ2-1; 10 bases match TRBD2. The CDR3 has 16 amino acids. Trimming at V came to 0 bases and at J to 3 bases, leaving 3 bases not matched to a gene. The V gene's germline CDR1 is SGHRS and CDR2 YFSETQ.

This rearrangement joins TRBV18 to TRBJ2-2; D is unclear. The CDR3 length is 17 residues. CDR1 is KGHSH and CDR2 is LQKENI in the germline V gene. V shed 1 base and J shed 4 bases, with 16 bases lying between them. The CDR3 coding sequence is TGTGCCAGCTCACCACTGGGCGCTGGAGACCCCACCGGGGAGCTGTTTTTT. Its protein is CASSPLGAGDPTGELFF.

The rearrangement links TRBV7-6 to TRBJ2-3; maybe TRBD2 (5 bases). The CDR3 is 15 residues long. Trimming took 0 bases from V and 1 from J, leaving 8 bases between them. Germline assignment: CDR1 SGHVS and CDR2 FNYEAQ. CDR3 nucleotides: TGTGCCAGCAGCTTAGCGGCGGGCGGCACAGATACGCAGTATTTT. It encodes CASSLAAGGTDTQYF.

This rearrangement joins TRBV7-2 to TRBJ2-5; the match to TRBD2 covers 9 bases. The length of the CDR3 is 14 residues. V was pared by 3 bases and J by 3 bases, with 2 bases of the junction left unmatched. The germline V gene encodes CDR1 SGHTA and CDR2 FQGNSA. The CDR3 region is CASSFSGSEETQYF. The DNA for the CDR3 is TGTGCCAGCAGCTTTAGCGGGAGCGAAGAGACCCAGTACTTC. The whole variable domain, remainder taken from reference TRBV7-2 and TRBJ2-5, is GAGVSQSPSNKVTEKGKDVELRCDPISGHTALYWYRQSLGQGLEFLIYFQGNSAPDKSGLPSDRFSAERTGGSVSTLTIQRTQQEDSAVYLCASSFSGSEETQYFGPGTRLLVL.

This rearrangement joins TRBV6-1 to TRBJ2-2; TRBD1 matches at 7 bases. V trimming: 4 bases; J trimming: 8 bases; junction bases outside the gene matches: 7. CDR3 length: 14 residues. Germline V gene lookup returns CDR1 MNHNS and CDR2 SASEGT. CDR3 DNA sequence: TGTGCCAGCAGTGTGAAAGGGGGCAGGGGGGAGCTGTTTTTT. This encodes CASSVKGGRGELFF.

CDR3 residues: CASSFRVNQPQHF. CDR3 coding DNA: TGTGCCAGCAGTTTCAGAGTAAATCAGCCCCAGCATTTT. V gene TRBV6-5 combines with J gene TRBJ1-5; D is undetermined. CDR1 is MNHEY, CDR2 SVGAGI, per germline. The CDR3 extends over 13 amino acids. Trimming left V 4 bases short and J 4 bases short, with 8 bases between.

The rearrangement uses TRBV6-5 and TRBJ1-1; 7 bases are shared with TRBD1. Germline V gives CDR1 MNHEY, CDR2 SVGAGI. J lost 11 bases, V lost 2 bases, and 11 bases had no gene match. The CDR3 totals 14 residues. CDR3 bases: TGTGCCAGCAGTTACCAGGGGGGGGGCACAAGGGCTTTCTTT. Protein product: CASSYQGGGTRAFF.

The rearrangement uses TRBV13 and TRBJ2-2; D is unresolved. Germline assignment: CDR1 PRHDT and CDR2 FYEKMQ (reference sequence). V lost 0 bases and J lost 7, with 3 bases in between. This CDR3 has 12 residues. This CDR3 is CASSLGLGELFF. Here the CDR3 DNA reads TGTGCCAGCAGCTTAGGTCTCGGGGAGCTGTTTTTT.

The genes are TRBV19 and TRBJ2-5, with D perhaps TRBD1 or TRBD2 (5 bases each). There are 13 residues in the CDR3. CDR1 and CDR2 from the germline V gene are LNHDA and SQIVND (reference sequence). The V and J ends lost 6 bases and 6 bases respectively, with 14 bases between them. CDR3 amino acids: CASRGRQQKTQYF. DNA for the CDR3: TGTGCCAGTAGGGGACGACAGCAGAAGACCCAGTACTTC.

This clone was seen once. V gene TRBV11-3 combines with J gene TRBJ2-2; 12 nucleotides align to TRBD2. The germline CDR1 and CDR2 sequences are SGHNT and YENEEA. The CDR3 has 17 residues. V dropped 4 bases and J dropped 3; count of bases not matched to a gene: 6. The CDR3 coding sequence is TGTGCCAGCAGCTCAGCCGGGACTAGCGGGTACACCGGGGAGCTGTTTTTT. Translated: CASSSAGTSGYTGELFF.

This sequence joins TRBV11-3 and TRBJ1-1; 10 bases map to TRBD1. The germline gives CDR1 SGHNT, CDR2 YENEEA. There are 13 residues in the CDR3. V was pared by 5 bases and J by 6 bases, with 3 bases of the junction left unmatched. CDR3 loop: CASSRDRGAEAFF. The CDR3 DNA follows: TGTGCCAGCAGCCGGGACAGGGGTGCTGAAGCTTTCTTT. Variable domain in full (rest from reference TRBV11-3 and TRBJ1-1): EAGVVQSPRYKIIEKKQPVAFWCNPISGHNTLYWYLQNLGQGPELLIRYENEEAVDDSQLPKDRFSAERLKGVDSTLKIQPAELGDSAVYLCASSRDRGAEAFFGQGTRLTVV.

The chain has TRBV27 and TRBJ1-2; 8 bases line up with TRBD1. Per germline, CDR1 MNHEY and CDR2 SMNVEV (reference sequence). Trimming at V came to 0 bases and at J to 5 bases, leaving 5 bases not matched to a gene. The CDR3 spans 15 residues. The CDR3: CASSLSVRGRYGYTF. The CDR3 DNA is TGTGCCAGCAGTTTATCGGTCAGGGGGCGGTATGGCTACACCTTC.

The chain is built from TRBV7-2 and TRBJ1-1; TRBD1 matches 9 bases. This CDR3 has 15 residues. With V trimmed by 5 bases and J by 4 bases, 8 bases remained unmatched. Germline loops: CDR1 SGHTA, CDR2 FQGNSA. The CDR3 DNA is TGTGCCAGCAGCCGAAGGACAGGGGACGGCACTGAAGCTTTCTTT. It is translated as CASSRRTGDGTEAFF.

The rearrangement joins TRBV6-4 to TRBJ2-3; 9 positions match TRBD2. The J segment lost 5 bases and the V segment lost 0 bases, leaving 9 bases of the junction unmatched. From germline, CDR1 is MRHNA and CDR2 SNTAGT. CDR3 length: 17 residues. Written as DNA, the CDR3 is TGTGCCAGCAGTGACTCGTCCGCGGGGGGGGACCTAGATACGCAGTATTTT. Translated, it gives CASSDSSAGGDLDTQYF.

In its sample, this clone was seen once. DNA of the CDR3: TGTGCCAGTAGTATAAGGGCGGGGGTTGGCACAGATACGCAGTATTTT. Encoded protein: CASSIRAGVGTDTQYF. The V call is TRBV19, the J call TRBJ2-3; 7 nucleotides line up with TRBD2. J was trimmed by 1 base and V by 2 bases; bases with no gene match: 6. This CDR3 spans 16 amino acids. Germline lookup yields CDR1 LNHDA and CDR2 SQIVND (reference sequence).

This clone was counted a single time. The chain employs TRBV5-4 and TRBJ1-1; D gene uncertain. This CDR3 is built from 13 residues. Per the germline V gene, CDR1 is SGHNT and CDR2 is YYREEE (reference sequence). Trimming left V 0 bases short and J 0 bases short, with 3 bases between. Written as DNA, the CDR3 is TGTGCCAGCAGCTTGGGCTTGAACACTGAAGCTTTCTTT. It is translated as CASSLGLNTEAFF.

This clone has just a few counts. The chain couples TRBV7-9 to TRBJ2-3, with a tentative D call TRBD1 (6 bases). Germline CDR1 and CDR2: SEHNR and FQNEAQ (reference sequence). CDR3 size: 14 residues. V lost 4 bases and J 3 bases, leaving 11 bases between the germline ends. CDR3 in amino acids: CASSSYRETDTQYF. CDR3 in DNA: TGTGCCAGCAGCTCCTACAGGGAGACAGATACGCAGTATTTT.

This clone came up a few times. J is TRBJ1-1 and V is TRBV7-9; D uncertain. CDR1 is SEHNR and CDR2 is FQNEAQ in the germline V gene (reference sequence). CDR3 length: 13 residues. Trimming removed 4 bases at V and 0 bases at J, with 6 bases between. CDR3 bases: TGTGCCAGCAGCTCAACGATGAACACTGAAGCTTTCTTT. Amino acids: CASSSTMNTEAFF. Variable domain in full (rest from reference TRBV7-9 and TRBJ1-1): DTGVSQNPRHKITKRGQNVTFRCDPISEHNRLYWYRQTLGQGPEFLTYFQNEAQLEKSRLLSDRFSAERPKGSFSTLEIQRTEQGDSAMYLCASSSTMNTEAFFGQGTRLTVV.